This T cell receptor (beta chain) comes out of a study of Tregs in tolerant kidney transplant recipients. Concerning this clone itself: Coverage ceases 3 residues before the CDR3 finishes, and the germline J gene fills in the end.

The repertoire was sequenced with immunoSEQ multiplex PCR; TCRdb's copy has only in-frame clones and lacks some. Listed are about 14,000 clones; 25% to 30% falls within the top ten. The nonmyeloablative bone marrow transplants came from related graft donors, with transient mixed chimerism. Unstimulated Tregs (CD4+CD25+CD127-) and CD4+CD25- non-Tregs were sorted from PBMCs. The CDR3 runs to 15 residues. Looked up from germline, CDR1 is SEHNR and CDR2 is FQNEAQ (reference sequence). The gene calls are TRBV7-9 and TRBJ1-2, with TRBD1 as a possible D gene (6 bases). This TCR was recovered from a human patient who received a combined kidney and bone marrow transplant. Some T cells may originate from the graft donor. The input for sequencing was CD8+ T cells from blood (PBMCs), taken 6 months after the transplant. The CDR3 loop is CASSPPTGPPYDYTF. Partial CDR3 DNA: TGTGCCAGCAGCCCGCCGACAGGCCCTCCCTACGAC.